This TCR beta chain emerged from a study of tumor T cells in aggressive B-cell lymphoma. The method was immunoSEQ multiplex PCR; TCRdb's version includes in-frame clones alone and lacks a portion of them. Of some 4,100 clones in the sample, about 80% are singletons; the top ten hold 40% to 60%. Looked up from germline, CDR1 is SEHNR and CDR2 is FQNEAQ (reference sequence). This CDR3 has 11 residues. Trimming shortened V by 8 bases and J by 3 bases, and 8 bases separated the two germline ends. This chain joins TRBV7-9 and TRBJ2-7; D gene uncertain. This receptor was taken from an adult with diffuse large B cell lymphoma. Source material: tumor tissue. The CDR3 loop reads CASSSVYEQYF. The CDR3 coding sequence is TGTGCCAGCTCGTCCGTCTACGAGCAGTACTTC. Full variable domain (outside the CDR3, taken from reference TRBV7-9 and TRBJ2-7): DTGVSQNPRHKITKRGQNVTFRCDPISEHNRLYWYRQTLGQGPEFLTYFQNEAQLEKSRLLSDRFSAERPKGSFSTLEIQRTEQGDSAMYLCASSSVYEQYFGPGTRLTVT.